This TCR beta chain appears in the sequencing data of a study of vaccination effects on CD4 cells after COVID-19. The sample holds a few counts of this clone. What it binds is unknown. The method was immunoSEQ multiplex PCR; TCRdb's version includes in-frame clones alone and lacks a portion of them. The data contain roughly 52,000 clones, roughly 70% of them singletons. Findings and caveats of the study: Few convalescent patients and no early post-infection timepoints were included in the study. After vaccination, at late timepoints, clones induced by infection and by vaccine contracted markedly.

Under the ViraFEST assay, PBMC were stimulated with viral peptide pools so that antigen-specific CD4+ T cells expanded. Sequencing was performed afterwards. Following 10 days of culture, CD4+ T cells were isolated. Neither prior SARS-CoV-2 infection nor positive nucleocapsid antibodies were present in the vaccine recipients. A half-volume exchange with IL-2 medium occurred on days 3 and 7. The CDR3 consists of 15 residues. Trimming cost V 0 bases and J 13 bases, with 16 bases left between them. Germline assignment: CDR1 MNHEY and CDR2 SVGAGI. The sample here was CD4+ T cells from PBMCs cultured with SARS-CoV-2 spike peptides, taken before COVID-19 vaccination. This rearrangement joins TRBV6-5 to TRBJ1-6; weak D call: TRBD1 (6 bases). This sequence originates from a human donor who received a COVID-19 vaccine. The CDR3 DNA reads TGTGCCAGCAGTTACTCGACACGGGGGCCCCTGCCCCTCCACTTT. It codes for CASSYSTRGPLPLHF.